The 5 T cell receptor beta chains below were found in one sample sequenced in a study of T cells after yellow fever vaccination. MiXCR, applied by TCRdb to the 5' RACE reads, yields one record per CDR3 protein. Of 300,000 to 450,000 distinct CDR3 sequences in the sample, roughly 7.5% were seen once. Sequencing used PBMCs, obtained about 41 days after the first yellow fever vaccination. Receptor source: a man younger than 35 who received the YFV17D yellow fever vaccine.

This clonotype was seen a few times. This chain joins TRBV13 and TRBJ1-1, with D unresolved. V lost 6 bases and J lost 0, with 14 bases in between. The germline CDR1 and CDR2 sequences are PRHDT and FYEKMQ (reference sequence). This CDR3 is 15 amino acids long. The CDR3 nucleotides read TGTGCCAGCAGACTTACGACAAGCATGAACACTGAAGCTTTCTTT. Translation: CASRLTTSMNTEAFF. The complete variable domain, with remaining parts taken from reference TRBV13 and TRBJ1-1, reads AAGVIQSPRHLIKEKRETATLKCYPIPRHDTVYWYQQGPGQDPQFLISFYEKMQSDKGSIPDRFSAQQFSDYHSELNMSSLELGDSALYFCASRLTTSMNTEAFFGQGTRLTVV.

This clonotype was counted ten times or more. V usage is TRBV18 and J usage is TRBJ1-3; no clear D gene. The germline V and J ends were trimmed by 5 bases and 0 bases, with 14 bases remaining between them. This CDR3 contains 16 residues. CDR1 is KGHSH and CDR2 is LQKENI in the germline V gene. The CDR3 DNA sequence: TGTGCCAGCTCAGGAGGAAGGTCTTTCTCTGGAAACACCATATATTTT. This encodes CASSGGRSFSGNTIYF.

This clonotype was found a few times. V and J are TRBV6-5 and TRBJ2-3; D is unclear. Germline CDR1 and CDR2: MNHEY and SVGAGI. The CDR3 has 15 amino acids. With 3 bases removed from V and 2 bases from J, the gap between germline ends came to 12 bases. The CDR3: CASSYTQISTDTQYF. The CDR3 bases are TGTGCCAGCAGTTATACACAGATATCCACAGATACGCAGTATTTT.

This clonotype appeared a few times. This chain links TRBV12-3 or TRBV12-4 with TRBJ2-2, with 9 nucleotides matching TRBD2. The ends lost 6 bases at V and 4 bases at J; junction bases unmatched: 9. The CDR3 sequence is 16 residues long. This CDR3 is CASSTTSGRGTGELFF. The CDR3 nucleotides are TGTGCCAGCAGCACCACTAGCGGGCGGGGCACCGGGGAGCTGTTTTTT.

A few counts support this clonotype. J is TRBJ2-5 and V is TRBV5-1; 7 bases are shared with TRBD1. Trimming took 3 bases from V and 0 from J; bases not matched to a gene: 5. Germline loops: CDR1 SGHRS, CDR2 YFSETQ. The CDR3 has 15 residues. Here the CDR3 DNA reads TGCGCCAGCAGCTCTATCGGGACAGACCAAGAGACCCAGTACTTC. Translation: CASSSIGTDQETQYF. Full variable domain (outside the CDR3, taken from reference TRBV5-1 and TRBJ2-5): KAGVTQTPRYLIKTRGQQVTLSCSPISGHRSVSWYQQTPGQGLQFLFEYFSETQRNKGNFPGRFSGRQFSNSRSEMNVSTLELGDSALYLCASSSIGTDQETQYFGPGTRLLVL.